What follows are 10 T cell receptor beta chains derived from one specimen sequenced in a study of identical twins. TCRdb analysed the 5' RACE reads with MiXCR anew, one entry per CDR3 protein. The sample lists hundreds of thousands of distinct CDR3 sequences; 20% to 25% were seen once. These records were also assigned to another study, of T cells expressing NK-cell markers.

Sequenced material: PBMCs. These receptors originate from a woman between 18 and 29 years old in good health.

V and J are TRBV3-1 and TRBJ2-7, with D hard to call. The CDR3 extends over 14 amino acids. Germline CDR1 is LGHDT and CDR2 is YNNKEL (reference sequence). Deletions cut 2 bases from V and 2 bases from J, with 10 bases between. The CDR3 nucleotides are TGTGCCAGCAGCCAACAGACTCTTGCCTACGAGCAGTACTTC. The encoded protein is CASSQQTLAYEQYF.

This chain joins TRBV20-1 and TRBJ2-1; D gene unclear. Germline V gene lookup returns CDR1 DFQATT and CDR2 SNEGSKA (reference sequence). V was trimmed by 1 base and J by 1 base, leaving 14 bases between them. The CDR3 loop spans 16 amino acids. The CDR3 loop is CSARVRMADSYNEQFF. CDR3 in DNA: TGCAGTGCTAGAGTCCGGATGGCAGATTCCTACAATGAGCAGTTCTTC.

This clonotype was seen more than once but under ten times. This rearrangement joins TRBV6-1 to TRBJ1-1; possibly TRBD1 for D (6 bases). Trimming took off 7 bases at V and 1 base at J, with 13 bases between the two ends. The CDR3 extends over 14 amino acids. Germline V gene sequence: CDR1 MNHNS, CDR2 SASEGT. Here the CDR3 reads CASIDGGQNTEAFF. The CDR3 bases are TGTGCCAGCATCGACGGGGGACAGAACACTGAAGCTTTCTTT.

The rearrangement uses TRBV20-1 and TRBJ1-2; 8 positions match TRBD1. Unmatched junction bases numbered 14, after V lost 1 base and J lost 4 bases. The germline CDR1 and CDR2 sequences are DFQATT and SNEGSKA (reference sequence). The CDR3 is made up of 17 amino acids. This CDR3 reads CSARAINAGQGLYGYTF. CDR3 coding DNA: TGCAGTGCTAGAGCGATCAACGCTGGACAGGGCCTCTATGGCTACACCTTC.

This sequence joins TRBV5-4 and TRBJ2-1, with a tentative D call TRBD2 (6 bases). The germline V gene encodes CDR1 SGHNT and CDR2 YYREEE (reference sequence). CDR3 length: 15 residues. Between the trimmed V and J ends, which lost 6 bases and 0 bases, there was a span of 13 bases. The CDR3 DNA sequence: TGTGCCAGCATCCTGTGGCGGGGCTCCTACAATGAGCAGTTCTTC. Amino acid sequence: CASILWRGSYNEQFF. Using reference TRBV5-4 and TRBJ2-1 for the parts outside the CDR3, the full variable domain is ETGVTQSPTHLIKTRGQQVTLRCSSQSGHNTVSWYQQALGQGPQFIFQYYREEENGRGNFPPRFSGLQFPNYSSELNVNALELDDSALYLCASILWRGSYNEQFFGPGTRLTVL.

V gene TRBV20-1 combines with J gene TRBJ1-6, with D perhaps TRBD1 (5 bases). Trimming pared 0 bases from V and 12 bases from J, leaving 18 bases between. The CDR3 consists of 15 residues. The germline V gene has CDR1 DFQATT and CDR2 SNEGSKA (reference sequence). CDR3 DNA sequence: TGCAGTGCTAGAGATTTCAGGGTCTTAGGGGAACCCCTCCACTTT. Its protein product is CSARDFRVLGEPLHF.

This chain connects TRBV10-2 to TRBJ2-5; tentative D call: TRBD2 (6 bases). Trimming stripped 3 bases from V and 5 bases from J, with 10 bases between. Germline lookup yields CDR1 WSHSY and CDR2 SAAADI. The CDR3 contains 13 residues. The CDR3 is CASSDVGRETQYF. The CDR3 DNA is TGCGCCAGCAGTGACGTAGGGAGGGAGACCCAGTACTTC.

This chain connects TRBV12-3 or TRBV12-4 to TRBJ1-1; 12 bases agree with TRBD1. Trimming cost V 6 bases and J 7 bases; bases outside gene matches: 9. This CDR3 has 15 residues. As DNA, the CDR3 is TGTGCCAGCAGACAACCGGGACAGGGGGCTAATGAAGCTTTCTTT. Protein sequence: CASRQPGQGANEAFF.

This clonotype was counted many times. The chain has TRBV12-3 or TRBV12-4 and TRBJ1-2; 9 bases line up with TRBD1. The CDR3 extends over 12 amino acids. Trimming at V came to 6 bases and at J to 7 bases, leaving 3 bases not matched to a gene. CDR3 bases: TGTGCCAGCAGCCCGACAGGGGGTGGCTACACCTTC. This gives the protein CASSPTGGGYTF.

For the CDR3, the DNA is TGTGCCAGTGGCGGGAGGACCGAGCAGTACTTC. It codes for CASGGRTEQYF. The chain couples TRBV6-2 or TRBV6-3 to TRBJ2-7, with TRBD2 matching over 8 bases. After removal of 9 bases from V and 6 bases from J, the junction contained 4 bases not matched to a gene. This CDR3 spans 11 amino acids. Germline CDR1 is MNHEY and CDR2 is SVGEGT.